These 23 T cell receptor beta chains share one sample of origin, sequenced in a study of cytomegalovirus exposure and HLA in healthy donors. Vbeta (60) and Jbeta (13) primers were used in the PCR. The assay was immunoSEQ multiplex PCR, and TCRdb's table has in-frame clones only and misses some. The sample has over 75,000 clones; 84% are singletons. Input material: PBMCs. All receptors derive from a woman between 18 and 29 years old in good health and CMV-seropositive.

This chain links TRBV2 with TRBJ2-7; maybe TRBD1 (5 bases). With 8 bases removed from V and 9 bases from J, the gap between germline ends came to 20 bases. This CDR3 is 13 amino acids long. Germline V CDR1 and CDR2: SNHLY, FYNNEI. In nucleotides, the CDR3 is TGTGCCAGCCACCCGGTAGGGGTTATAGGGCAGTACTTC. Protein sequence: CASHPVGVIGQYF.

The rearrangement uses TRBV5-6 and TRBJ1-1; TRBD1 aligns across 7 bases. CDR3 length: 15 residues. Germline CDR1 SGHDT, CDR2 YYEEEE. Germline trimming cut 3 bases from V and 4 bases from J; bases unmatched to any gene: 9. The CDR3 DNA is TGTGCCAGCAGCTGGGACAGCGGGCTAGGCACTGAAGCTTTCTTT. Its protein is CASSWDSGLGTEAFF.

This sequence joins TRBV6-5 and TRBJ1-5; 9 positions match TRBD1. CDR3 length equals 14 residues. The V and J ends lost 4 bases and 6 bases, in that order; junction bases with no gene match: 4. Looked up from germline, CDR1 is MNHEY and CDR2 is SVGAGI. The chain's CDR3 is CASSSDRGVQPQHF. DNA for the CDR3: TGTGCCAGCAGTTCAGACAGGGGGGTTCAGCCCCAGCATTTT.

CDR3 bases: TGTGCCAGCAACCGGGACAGGGGAGGGAATGAGCAGTTCTTC. This translates into CASNRDRGGNEQFF. The chain recombines TRBV9 with TRBJ2-1; TRBD1 agrees at 10 bases. Germline V lookup: CDR1 SGDLS, CDR2 YYNGEE. This CDR3 region has 14 residues. The V gene end was trimmed by 6 bases and the J gene end by 7 bases; junction bases not matched to a gene: 7. Full variable domain (missing parts from reference TRBV9 and TRBJ2-1): DSGVTQTPKHLITATGQRVTLRCSPRSGDLSVYWYQQSLDQGLQFLIQYYNGEERAKGNILERFSAQQFPDLHSELNLSSLELGDSALYFCASNRDRGGNEQFFGPGTRLTVL.

This clone was seen a single time. V is TRBV6-5 and J is TRBJ2-7, with D possibly matching TRBD2 (6 bases). V was trimmed by 7 bases and J by 6 bases, leaving 19 bases between them. Germline-derived CDR1 and CDR2 are MNHEY and SVGAGI. The CDR3 extends over 14 amino acids. The DNA for the CDR3 is TGTGCCAGCAATGGGGGGAACATAAATAGCGAGCAGTACTTC. Translation: CASNGGNINSEQYF.

This clone was seen a few times. The rearrangement joins TRBV10-1 to TRBJ2-1; possible D gene TRBD2, 6 bases. Trimming took 8 bases from V and 13 from J, leaving 18 bases between them. Per the germline V gene, CDR1 is WNHNN and CDR2 is SYGVQD (reference sequence). The CDR3 runs to 12 residues. The CDR3 DNA follows: TGCGCCAGCTCTCGGACTAACGGGGCTCAGTTCTTC. Encoded protein: CASSRTNGAQFF.

CDR3 bases: TGTGCCAGCAGCTTCGGCGGGGGGGCGGGTGGAAACACCATATATTTT. Its translation: CASSFGGGAGGNTIYF. The chain joins TRBV7-8 to TRBJ1-3; D is possibly TRBD1 (6 bases). This CDR3 comprises 16 residues. Germline assignment: CDR1 SGHVS and CDR2 FQNEAQ. V was cut by 3 bases and J by 3 bases, with 15 bases left in between.

The V gene is TRBV18, the J gene TRBJ2-1, with a weak D call TRBD2 (6 bases). The germline CDR1 and CDR2 sequences are KGHSH and LQKENI. Deletions cut 4 bases from V and 6 bases from J, with 16 bases between. The CDR3 consists of 15 residues. The CDR3 protein is CASSLGPEGGNEQFF. The CDR3 DNA follows: TGTGCCAGCTCACTCGGTCCGGAGGGTGGCAATGAGCAGTTCTTC.

The rearrangement links TRBV28 to TRBJ2-7; 10 nucleotides match TRBD2. J lost 0 bases, V lost 3 bases, and 8 bases had no gene match. Germline V gene data show CDR1 as MDHEN and CDR2 as SYDVKM. This CDR3 has 17 residues. CDR3 in DNA: TGTGCCAGCAGTTTTATCCTAGCGGGAGAGAGCTCCTACGAGCAGTACTTC. This sequence encodes CASSFILAGESSYEQYF.

This clone is a singleton in its sample. The CDR3 reads CASRTGTANTGELFF. CDR3 nucleotide sequence: TGTGCCAGCAGGACCGGGACAGCGAACACCGGGGAGCTGTTTTTT. J is TRBJ2-2 and V is TRBV6-5; 7 bases are a match to TRBD1. V lost 6 bases to trimming and J lost 0 bases; unmatched junction nucleotides: 4. The CDR3 is made up of 15 amino acids. CDR1 and CDR2 from the germline V gene are MNHEY and SVGAGI.

This rearrangement joins TRBV7-3 to TRBJ2-7, with 7 bases identical to TRBD1. There are 14 residues in the CDR3. Germline CDR1 and CDR2: SGHTA and FQGTGA. Germline trimming cut 5 bases from V and 4 bases from J; bases unmatched to any gene: 8. DNA for the CDR3: TGTGCCAGCAGCCGGACAGGCGACGGATACGAGCAGTACTTC. Residues: CASSRTGDGYEQYF.

The J gene is TRBJ1-5, the V gene TRBV2; D may be TRBD1 (5 bases). The V gene lost 7 bases and the J gene lost 3 bases, with 10 bases spanning the gap. This CDR3 has 13 amino acids. The germline V gene encodes CDR1 SNHLY and CDR2 FYNNEI. CDR3 in amino acids: CASNGGVNQPQHF. The CDR3 nucleotides read TGTGCCAGCAATGGGGGGGTCAATCAGCCCCAGCATTTT.

The J gene is TRBJ1-5, the V gene TRBV4-1, with TRBD1 identical over 7 bases. Per germline, CDR1 MGHRA and CDR2 YSYEKL. This CDR3 spans 16 amino acids. J was trimmed by 2 bases and V by 0 bases; bases with no gene match: 4. CDR3 sequence: CASSQDGTGGNQPQHF. Written as DNA, the CDR3 is TGCGCCAGCAGCCAAGACGGAACAGGGGGCAATCAGCCCCAGCATTTT.

The genes are TRBV6-5 and TRBJ2-7; 9 positions agree with TRBD2. In germline, CDR1 is MNHEY, CDR2 SVGAGI. With V trimmed by 7 bases and J by 2 bases, 9 bases remained unmatched. The CDR3 length is 15 residues. CDR3 coding DNA: TGTGCCAGCAAACAACCCGCGGGAGGGGCCTACGAGCAGTACTTC. It yields the protein CASKQPAGGAYEQYF.

This clone was seen only once. The chain carries TRBV5-8 and TRBJ2-5, with no clear D. The V end lost 0 bases, the J end lost 4 bases, and 10 bases lay between the germline ends. Per germline, CDR1 SGHTS and CDR2 YDEGEE. The CDR3 contains 14 residues. The CDR3 DNA reads TGTGCCAGCAGCTTGGATTCCGCGAGAGAGACCCAGTACTTC. Protein: CASSLDSARETQYF.

The rearrangement links TRBV10-3 to TRBJ1-1; 8 nucleotides align to TRBD1. This CDR3 is 16 amino acids long. Germline assignment: CDR1 ENHRY and CDR2 SYGVKD. V lost 5 bases and J lost 2; bases outside the gene matches: 10. The CDR3 sequence: CAISPNPGTGNTEAFF. CDR3 sequence (DNA): TGTGCCATCAGTCCTAACCCTGGGACAGGTAACACTGAAGCTTTCTTT.

This chain uses TRBV7-3 with TRBJ2-3; 9 bases are a match to TRBD2. V shed 3 bases, J shed 5 bases, and the junction held 9 bases outside the gene matches. CDR3 size: 16 residues. The germline gives CDR1 SGHTA, CDR2 FQGTGA. Written as DNA, the CDR3 is TGTGCCAGCAGCTTCGGGACTAGCTCTACGATAGATACGCAGTATTTT. It codes for CASSFGTSSTIDTQYF.

This clone was counted a few times. The rearrangement links TRBV6-1 to TRBJ1-5; TRBD1 aligns across 8 bases. V trimming: 5 bases; J trimming: 7 bases; junction bases outside the gene matches: 10. The CDR3 sequence is 15 residues long. Germline CDR1 MNHNS, CDR2 SASEGT. CDR3 DNA: TGTGCCAGCAGTCTCACGGACAGGGAGTACCAGCCCCAGCATTTT. Its protein product is CASSLTDREYQPQHF.

V usage is TRBV18 and J usage is TRBJ1-5; D unresolved. CDR1 and CDR2 (germline): KGHSH, LQKENI. Trimming took 2 bases from V and 5 from J, leaving 10 bases between them. CDR3 size: 14 residues. The CDR3 here is CASSPGWQDQPQHF. In nucleotides, the CDR3 is TGTGCCAGCTCACCAGGTTGGCAGGATCAGCCCCAGCATTTT.

The chain has TRBV28 and TRBJ2-7, with D perhaps TRBD2 (5 bases). The germline V and J ends were trimmed by 5 bases and 2 bases, with 16 bases remaining between them. The CDR3 has 15 amino acids. Germline lookup yields CDR1 MDHEN and CDR2 SYDVKM. The CDR3 DNA reads TGTGCCAGCAGTCCTCCCCCCGGGGTAACCTACGAGCAGTACTTC. Translated: CASSPPPGVTYEQYF.

The chain joins TRBV7-9 to TRBJ1-5; the match to TRBD1 covers 7 bases. The CDR3 spans 17 residues. V gave up 1 base and J gave up 3 bases; unmatched junction bases: 9. The germline V gene has CDR1 SEHNR and CDR2 FQNEAQ (reference sequence). CDR3 residues: CASSLVGAGGVNQPQHF. DNA for the CDR3: TGTGCCAGCAGCTTAGTTGGCGCAGGGGGAGTCAATCAGCCCCAGCATTTT.

This chain links TRBV28 with TRBJ1-5; D not certain. This CDR3 spans 16 amino acids. CDR1 and CDR2 (germline): MDHEN, SYDVKM. V gave up 4 bases and J gave up 4 bases, with 17 bases separating them. In nucleotides, the CDR3 is TGTGCCAGCAGTTCCCACTCACGGGGTCAAAATCAGCCCCAGCATTTT. It codes for CASSSHSRGQNQPQHF. Supplemented by reference TRBV28 and TRBJ1-5, the full variable domain reads DVKVTQSSRYLVKRTGEKVFLECVQDMDHENMFWYRQDPGLGLRLIYFSYDVKMKEKGDIPEGYSVSREKKERFSLILESASTNQTSMYLCASSSHSRGQNQPQHFGDGTRLSIL.

The chain joins TRBV10-1 to TRBJ2-5; unclear D gene. The CDR3 has 14 amino acids. Germline V gives CDR1 WNHNN, CDR2 SYGVQD (reference sequence). The ends were cut back, 5 bases at V and 5 bases at J, with 15 bases in the middle. The CDR3 nucleotides read TGCGCCAGCAGTCCAGGCCTCAAGGCGGAGACCCAGTACTTC. It specifies CASSPGLKAETQYF.